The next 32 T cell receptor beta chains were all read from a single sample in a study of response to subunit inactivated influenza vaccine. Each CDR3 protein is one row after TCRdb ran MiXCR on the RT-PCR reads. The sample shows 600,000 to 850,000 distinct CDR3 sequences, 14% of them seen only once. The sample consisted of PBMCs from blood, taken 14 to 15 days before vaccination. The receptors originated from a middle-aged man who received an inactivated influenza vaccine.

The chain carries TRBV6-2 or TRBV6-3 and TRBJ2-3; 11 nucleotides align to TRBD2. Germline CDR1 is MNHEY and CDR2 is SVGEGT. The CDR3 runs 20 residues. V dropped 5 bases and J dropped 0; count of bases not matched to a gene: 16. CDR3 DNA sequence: TGTGCCAGCAGTCCGCGGCTACTTCTGACTAGCGGGGCTAGCACAGATACGCAGTATTTT. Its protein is CASSPRLLLTSGASTDTQYF.

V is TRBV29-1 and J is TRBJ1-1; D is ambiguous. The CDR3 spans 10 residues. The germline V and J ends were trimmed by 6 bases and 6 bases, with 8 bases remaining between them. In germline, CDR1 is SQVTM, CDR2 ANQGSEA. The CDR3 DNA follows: TGCAGCGTCCCTTCCGCTGAAGCTTTCTTT. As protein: CSVPSAEAFF.

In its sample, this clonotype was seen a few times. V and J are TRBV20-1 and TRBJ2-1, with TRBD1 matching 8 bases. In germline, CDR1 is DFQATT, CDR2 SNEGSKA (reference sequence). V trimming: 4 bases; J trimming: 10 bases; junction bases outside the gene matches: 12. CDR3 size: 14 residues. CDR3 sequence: CSAMGGQGYGEQFF. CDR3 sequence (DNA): TGCAGTGCTATGGGCGGACAGGGATACGGGGAGCAGTTCTTC.

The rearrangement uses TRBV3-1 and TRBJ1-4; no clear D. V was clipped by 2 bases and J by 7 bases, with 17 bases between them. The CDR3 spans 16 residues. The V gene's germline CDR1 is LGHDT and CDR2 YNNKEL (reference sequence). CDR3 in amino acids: CASSQPPGVWGEKLFF. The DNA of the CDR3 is TGTGCCAGCAGCCAACCCCCCGGCGTATGGGGTGAAAAACTGTTTTTT.

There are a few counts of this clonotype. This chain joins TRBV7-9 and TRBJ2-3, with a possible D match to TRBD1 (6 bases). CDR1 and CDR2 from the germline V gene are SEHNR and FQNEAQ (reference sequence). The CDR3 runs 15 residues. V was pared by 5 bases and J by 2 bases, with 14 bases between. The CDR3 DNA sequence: TGTGCCAGCAGCCCCCGGGACATCCTCACAGATACGCAGTATTTT. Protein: CASSPRDILTDTQYF. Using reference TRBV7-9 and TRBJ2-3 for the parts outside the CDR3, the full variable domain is DTGVSQNPRHKITKRGQNVTFRCDPISEHNRLYWYRQTLGQGPEFLTYFQNEAQLEKSRLLSDRFSAERPKGSFSTLEIQRTEQGDSAMYLCASSPRDILTDTQYFGPGTRLTVL.

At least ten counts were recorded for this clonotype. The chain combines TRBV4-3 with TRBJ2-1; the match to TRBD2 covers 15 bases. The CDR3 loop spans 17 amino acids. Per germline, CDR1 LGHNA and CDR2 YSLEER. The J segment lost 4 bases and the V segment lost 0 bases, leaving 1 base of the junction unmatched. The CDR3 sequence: CASSQEGLAGGYNEQFF. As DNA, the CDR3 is TGCGCCAGCAGCCAAGAAGGACTAGCGGGGGGGTACAATGAGCAGTTCTTC.

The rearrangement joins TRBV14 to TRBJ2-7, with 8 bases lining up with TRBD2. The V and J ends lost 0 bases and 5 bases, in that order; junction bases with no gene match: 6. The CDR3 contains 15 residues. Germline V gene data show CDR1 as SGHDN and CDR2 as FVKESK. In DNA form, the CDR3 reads TGTGCCAGCAGCCAAGATCGGAGCGGGAGCCACGAGCAGTACTTC. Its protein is CASSQDRSGSHEQYF.

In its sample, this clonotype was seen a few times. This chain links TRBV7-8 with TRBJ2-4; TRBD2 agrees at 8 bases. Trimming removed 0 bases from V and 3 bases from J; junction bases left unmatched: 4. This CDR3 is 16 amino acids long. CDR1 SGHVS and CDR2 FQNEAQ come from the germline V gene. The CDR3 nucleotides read TGTGCCAGCAGCTTAGCGGACCGGGGGGGCAAAAACATTCAGTACTTC. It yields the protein CASSLADRGGKNIQYF. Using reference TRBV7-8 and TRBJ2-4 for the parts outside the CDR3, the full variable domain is GAGVSQSPRYKVAKRGQDVALRCDPISGHVSLFWYQQALGQGPEFLTYFQNEAQLDKSGLPSDRFFAERPEGSVSTLKIQRTQQEDSAVYLCASSLADRGGKNIQYFGAGTRLSVL.

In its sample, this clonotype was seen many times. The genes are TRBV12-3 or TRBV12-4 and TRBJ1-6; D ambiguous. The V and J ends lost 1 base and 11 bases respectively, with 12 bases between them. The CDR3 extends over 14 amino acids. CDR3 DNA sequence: TGTGCCAGCAGTTTAGTAGGGCCCGAGGCACCCCTCCACTTT. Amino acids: CASSLVGPEAPLHF.

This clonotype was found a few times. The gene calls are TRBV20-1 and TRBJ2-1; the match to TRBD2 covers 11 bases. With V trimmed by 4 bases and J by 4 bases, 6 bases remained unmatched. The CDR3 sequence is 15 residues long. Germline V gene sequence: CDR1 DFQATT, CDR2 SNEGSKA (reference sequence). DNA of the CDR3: TGCAGTGCTAACCGACTAGCGGGATGGTACAATGAGCAGTTCTTC. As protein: CSANRLAGWYNEQFF.

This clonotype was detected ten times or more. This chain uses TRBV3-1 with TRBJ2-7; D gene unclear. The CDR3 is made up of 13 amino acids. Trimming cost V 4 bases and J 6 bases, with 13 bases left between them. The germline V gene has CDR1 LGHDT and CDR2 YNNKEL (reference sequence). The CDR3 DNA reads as TGTGCCAGCAGCCGATATAACCTCGGCGAGCAGTACTTC. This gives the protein CASSRYNLGEQYF.

CDR3 in amino acids: CASSLDPSSVAYEQYF. The CDR3 DNA sequence: TGCGCCAGCAGCTTGGACCCCTCAAGCGTTGCCTACGAGCAGTACTTC. V is TRBV5-1 and J is TRBJ2-7; the D is unclear. The germline gives CDR1 SGHRS, CDR2 YFSETQ. The CDR3 length is 16 residues. V was trimmed by 0 bases and J by 2 bases, leaving 15 bases between them.

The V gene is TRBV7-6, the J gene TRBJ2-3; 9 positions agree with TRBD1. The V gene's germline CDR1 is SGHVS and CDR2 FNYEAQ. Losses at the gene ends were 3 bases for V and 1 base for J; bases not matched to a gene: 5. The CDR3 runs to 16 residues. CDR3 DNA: TGTGCCAGCAGCTTGTCACAGGGGGCTGGCACAGATACGCAGTATTTT. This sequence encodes CASSLSQGAGTDTQYF.

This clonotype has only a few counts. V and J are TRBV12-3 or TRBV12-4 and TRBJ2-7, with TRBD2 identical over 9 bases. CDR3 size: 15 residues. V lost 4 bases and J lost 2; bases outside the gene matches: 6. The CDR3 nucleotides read TGTGCCAGCAGTTCAAGACTAGCGGACCCCTACGAGCAGTACTTC. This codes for CASSSRLADPYEQYF.

The CDR3 loop reads CSVAGPQPQHF. The CDR3, as DNA: TGCAGCGTGGCAGGGCCTCAGCCCCAGCATTTT. The V gene is TRBV29-1, the J gene TRBJ1-5, with D maybe TRBD1 (5 bases). The V end was cut by 6 bases, the J end by 6 bases, with 9 bases between. This CDR3 has 11 residues. The germline V gene has CDR1 SQVTM and CDR2 ANQGSEA.

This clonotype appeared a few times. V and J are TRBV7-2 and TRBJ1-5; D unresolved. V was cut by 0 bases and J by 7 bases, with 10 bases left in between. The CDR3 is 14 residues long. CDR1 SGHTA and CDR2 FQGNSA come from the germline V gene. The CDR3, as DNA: TGTGCCAGCAGCTTAGCGCTTGCGGGGCAGCCCCAGCATTTT. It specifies CASSLALAGQPQHF.

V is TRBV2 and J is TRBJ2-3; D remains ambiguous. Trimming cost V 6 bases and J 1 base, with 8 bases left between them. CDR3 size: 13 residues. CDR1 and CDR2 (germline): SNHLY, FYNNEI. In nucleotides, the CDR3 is TGTGCCAGCAGAGGTATAGGCACAGATACGCAGTATTTT. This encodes CASRGIGTDTQYF.

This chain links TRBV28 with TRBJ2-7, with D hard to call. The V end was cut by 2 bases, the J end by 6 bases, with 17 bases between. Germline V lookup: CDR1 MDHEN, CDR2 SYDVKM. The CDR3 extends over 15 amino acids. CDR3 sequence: CASSLNFGPVAEQYF. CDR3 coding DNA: TGTGCCAGCAGTTTAAATTTTGGCCCCGTAGCCGAGCAGTACTTC.

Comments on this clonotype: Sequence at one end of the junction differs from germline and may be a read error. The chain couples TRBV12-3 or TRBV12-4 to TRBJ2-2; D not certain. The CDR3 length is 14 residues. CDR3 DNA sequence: TGTGCCAGCAGTTTTTCCTCGAAGACCGGGGAGCTGTTTTTT. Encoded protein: CASSFSSKTGELFF.

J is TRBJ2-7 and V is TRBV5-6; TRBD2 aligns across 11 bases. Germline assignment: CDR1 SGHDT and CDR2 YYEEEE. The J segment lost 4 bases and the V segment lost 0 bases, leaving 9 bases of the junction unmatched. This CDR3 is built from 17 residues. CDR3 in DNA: TGTGCCAGCAGCTTGGGGACTAGCGGGTGGCCTGATTACGAGCAGTACTTC. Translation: CASSLGTSGWPDYEQYF.

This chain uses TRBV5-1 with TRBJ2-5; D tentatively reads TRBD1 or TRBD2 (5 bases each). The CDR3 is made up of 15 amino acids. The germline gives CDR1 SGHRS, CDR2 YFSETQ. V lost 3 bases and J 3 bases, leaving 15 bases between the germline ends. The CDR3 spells CASSSGTLKEETQYF. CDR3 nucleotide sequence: TGCGCCAGCAGCTCTGGGACCTTGAAAGAAGAGACCCAGTACTTC.

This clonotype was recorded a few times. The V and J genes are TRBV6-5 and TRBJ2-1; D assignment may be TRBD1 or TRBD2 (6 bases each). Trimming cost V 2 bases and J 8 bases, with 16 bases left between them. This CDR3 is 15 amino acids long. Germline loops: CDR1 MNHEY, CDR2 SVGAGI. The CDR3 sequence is CASSYLGGGYHEQFF. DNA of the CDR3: TGTGCCAGCAGTTACCTAGGGGGAGGCTATCATGAGCAGTTCTTC.

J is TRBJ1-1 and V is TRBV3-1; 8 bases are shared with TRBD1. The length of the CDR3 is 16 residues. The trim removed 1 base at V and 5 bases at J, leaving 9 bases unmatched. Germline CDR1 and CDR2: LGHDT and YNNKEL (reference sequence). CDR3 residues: CASSQAGGGFRTEAFF. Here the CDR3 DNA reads TGTGCCAGCAGCCAAGCAGGGGGCGGGTTCAGGACTGAAGCTTTCTTT.

CDR3 in DNA: TGCAGCGTTGGTGGACGATCGGAGACCCAGTACTTC. Translated: CSVGGRSETQYF. The V gene is TRBV29-1, the J gene TRBJ2-5; D unclear. CDR3 length: 12 residues. Germline V gene data show CDR1 as SQVTM and CDR2 as ANQGSEA. V was cut by 4 bases and J by 5 bases, with 11 bases left in between.

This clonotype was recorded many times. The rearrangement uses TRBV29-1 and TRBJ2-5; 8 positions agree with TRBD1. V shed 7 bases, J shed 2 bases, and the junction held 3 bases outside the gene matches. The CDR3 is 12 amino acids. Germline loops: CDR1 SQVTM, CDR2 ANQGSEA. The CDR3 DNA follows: TGCAGCGCTGGACAGGGACAAGAGACCCAGTACTTC. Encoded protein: CSAGQGQETQYF.

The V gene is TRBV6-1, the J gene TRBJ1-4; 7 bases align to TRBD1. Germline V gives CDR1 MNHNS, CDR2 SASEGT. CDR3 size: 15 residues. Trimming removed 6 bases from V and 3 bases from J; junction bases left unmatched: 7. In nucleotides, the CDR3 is TGTGCCAGCAGCCCCCACAGGGGCGCTAATGAAAAACTGTTTTTT. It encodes CASSPHRGANEKLFF.

The CDR3 spells CASSRQGLGETQYF. In DNA, the CDR3 is TGTGCCAGCAGCAGACAGGGGTTAGGAGAGACCCAGTACTTC. The V gene is TRBV6-1, the J gene TRBJ2-5, with 8 bases that match TRBD1. The CDR3 spans 14 residues. Germline V gives CDR1 MNHNS, CDR2 SASEGT. The J segment lost 4 bases and the V segment lost 6 bases, leaving 7 bases of the junction unmatched.

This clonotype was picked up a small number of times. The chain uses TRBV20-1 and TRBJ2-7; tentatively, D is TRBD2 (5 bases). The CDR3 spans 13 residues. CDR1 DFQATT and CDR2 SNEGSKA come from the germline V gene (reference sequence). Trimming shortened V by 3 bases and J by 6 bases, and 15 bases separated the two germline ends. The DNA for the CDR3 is TGCAGTGCTAGTTTGGGAGATTGGGGCGAGCAGTACTTC. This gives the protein CSASLGDWGEQYF.

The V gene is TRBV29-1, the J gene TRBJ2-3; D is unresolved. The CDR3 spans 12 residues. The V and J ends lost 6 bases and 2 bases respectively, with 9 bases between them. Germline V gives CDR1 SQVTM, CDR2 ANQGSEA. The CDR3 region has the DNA TGCAGCGTCCGCCTCCTCACAGATACGCAGTATTTT. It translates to CSVRLLTDTQYF.

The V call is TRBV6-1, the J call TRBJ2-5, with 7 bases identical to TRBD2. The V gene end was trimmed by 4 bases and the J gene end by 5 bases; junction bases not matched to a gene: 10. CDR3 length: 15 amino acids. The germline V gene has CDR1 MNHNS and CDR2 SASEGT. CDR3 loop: CASSGTSGVGETQYF. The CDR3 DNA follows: TGTGCCAGCAGTGGCACAAGCGGGGTGGGGGAGACCCAGTACTTC.

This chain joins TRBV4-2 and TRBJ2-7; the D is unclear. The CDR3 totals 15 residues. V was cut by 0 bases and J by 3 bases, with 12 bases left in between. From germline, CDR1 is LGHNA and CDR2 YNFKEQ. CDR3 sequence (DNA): TGTGCCAGCAGCCAAGATGGCACCGATAACTACGAGCAGTACTTC. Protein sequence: CASSQDGTDNYEQYF.

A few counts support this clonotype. The CDR3 is CASSSSGGLQETQYF. The CDR3 DNA sequence: TGCGCCAGCAGCTCATCGGGGGGACTCCAAGAGACCCAGTACTTC. The J gene is TRBJ2-5, the V gene TRBV5-1; 7 bases match TRBD2. V lost 3 bases and J lost 1; bases outside the gene matches: 6. The germline CDR1 and CDR2 sequences are SGHRS and YFSETQ. This CDR3 is built from 15 residues.